This record concerns one T cell receptor beta chain sequence. Antigen: not known. CDR3 size: 15 residues. This sample was included in a study of spatial heterogeneity in lung cancer. Overall study context: Detection consistently captured more beta-chain sequences than alpha-chain sequences.

Study conclusions and caveats: In blood, ubiquitous expanded tumor TCRs appeared more at resection than follow-up.

As for time point: sample taken at primary tumor resection. Unsorted whole RNA from tumor, nontumor lung or frozen PBMC underwent sequencing. The donors were about 72 patients with non-small cell lung cancer that was early-stage and untreated. Individual TCR cDNA molecules each bore their own unique molecular identifier. TCRdb re-called the 5' RACE reads with MiXCR, one entry per CDR3 protein. The sample has some 83,000 distinct CDR3 sequences; approximately 21% are singletons. The V call is TRBV21-1, the J call TRBJ2-3; the table's D call TRBD2 went unverified against the DNA. TRBV21-1 is described as a pseudogene. The clonotype originates from a male donor with early-stage non-small cell lung cancer. This specimen was PBMCs, taken at surgery. CDR3 region: CASSRGLKNTDTQYF. In DNA, the CDR3 is TGTGCCAGCAGCAGGGGACTTAAAAACACAGATACGCAGTATTTT.